Listed below are T cell receptor beta chains from one sample, sequenced in a study of vaccination and CD4 T cells after COVID-19. TCRdb fed the PCR reads into MiXCR, producing one record per CDR3 protein. The sample consists of over 3,000 distinct CDR3 sequences, around 24% of them appearing once. Antigen specificity for these receptors is unknown. The sequencing input was CD4+ T cells from blood, cultured in vitro. The receptor source for this set is a human donor in good health. Both conserved end residues are part of each CDR3. Each record gives: V gene, D gene, clone size, CDR3 length, J gene, CDR3 protein, CDR3 DNA. D genes are given only for firm matches. Rows give clone size only sometimes, using once, few, many, or a class for an expanded clone.

V: TRBV29-1
D: TRBD2
size: .
length: 13
J: TRBJ2-1
CDR3: CSVEGATSGKQFF
DNA: TGCAGCGTTGAGGGGGCGACTAGCGGGAAGCAGTTCTTC

V: TRBV27
D: TRBD1
size: medium-sized
length: 15
J: TRBJ1-5
CDR3: CASRATGDGNQPQHF
DNA: TGTGCCAGCAGGGCGACAGGGGACGGGAATCAGCCCCAGCATTTT

V: TRBV7-9
D: .
size: .
length: 14
J: TRBJ2-7
CDR3: CASSLRVSSYEQYF
DNA: TGTGCCAGCAGCTTGAGGGTTAGCTCCTACGAGCAGTACTTC

V: TRBV20-1
D: TRBD2
size: .
length: 15
J: TRBJ2-5
CDR3: CSAILSTSGVETQYF
DNA: TGCAGTGCTATACTCTCAACTAGCGGGGTAGAGACCCAGTACTTC

V: TRBV5-4
D: TRBD1
size: .
length: 18
J: TRBJ1-6
CDR3: CASRPGGGAGGDNSPLHF
DNA: TGTGCCAGCAGACCAGGGGGAGGGGCCGGCGGGGATAATTCACCCCTCCACTTT

V: TRBV28
D: .
size: few
length: 12
J: TRBJ2-3
CDR3: CASSQDADTQYF
DNA: TGTGCCAGCAGCCAAGACGCAGATACGCAGTATTTT

V: TRBV28
D: .
size: few
length: 15
J: TRBJ1-5
CDR3: CASSYTGLGNQPQHF
DNA: TGTGCCAGCAGTTATACAGGGTTGGGCAATCAGCCCCAGCATTTT

V: TRBV30
D: .
size: .
length: 11
J: TRBJ2-3
CDR3: CAWGFTDTQYF
DNA: TGTGCCTGGGGCTTCACAGATACGCAGTATTTT

V: TRBV19
D: .
size: medium-sized
length: 14
J: TRBJ1-5
CDR3: CASSIDGGNQPQHF
DNA: TGTGCCAGTAGTATTGACGGGGGCAATCAGCCCCAGCATTTT

V: TRBV5-5
D: TRBD2
size: .
length: 14
J: TRBJ2-3
CDR3: CASSRAGRTDTQYF
DNA: TGTGCCAGCAGCCGAGCGGGGCGCACAGATACGCAGTATTTT

V: TRBV7-8
D: .
size: .
length: 16
J: TRBJ2-4
CDR3: CASSLAPGGGKNIQYF
DNA: TGTGCCAGCAGCTTAGCCCCCGGTGGGGGAAAAAACATTCAGTACTTC

V: TRBV6-2/TRBV6-3
D: .
size: few
length: 15
J: TRBJ2-7
CDR3: CASSDRLDSTYEQYF
DNA: TGTGCCAGCAGCGATCGACTAGACTCGACCTACGAGCAGTACTTC

V: TRBV7-8
D: .
size: .
length: 15
J: TRBJ1-2
CDR3: CANSLLATTNYGYTF
DNA: TGTGCCAACAGCCTCCTGGCAACCACTAACTATGGCTACACCTTC

V: TRBV20-1
D: .
size: .
length: 15
J: TRBJ2-7
CDR3: CSASGLNKNTYEQYF
DNA: TGCAGTGCTTCGGGACTTAATAAAAATACCTACGAGCAGTACTTC

V: TRBV7-2
D: .
size: .
length: 13
J: TRBJ1-1
CDR3: CASSSQGEFEAFF
DNA: TGTGCCAGCAGCTCCCAAGGGGAGTTTGAAGCTTTCTTT

V: TRBV9
D: .
size: .
length: 16
J: TRBJ1-6
CDR3: CASSVGGSSYNSPLHF
DNA: TGTGCCAGCAGCGTTGGAGGTAGCTCCTATAATTCACCCCTCCACTTT

V: TRBV5-8
D: .
size: few
length: 15
J: TRBJ1-5
CDR3: CASSLVGGVNQPQHF
DNA: TGTGCCAGCAGCTTGGTCGGGGGGGTGAATCAGCCCCAGCATTTT

V: TRBV20-1
D: TRBD1
size: .
length: 15
J: TRBJ1-5
CDR3: CSASPGEGAYQPQHF
DNA: TGCAGTGCTAGCCCGGGGGAGGGGGCTTATCAGCCCCAGCATTTT

V: TRBV12-3/TRBV12-4
D: .
size: few
length: 15
J: TRBJ2-5
CDR3: CASSEEAGYQETQYF
DNA: TGTGCCAGCAGCGAAGAAGCGGGTTATCAAGAGACCCAGTACTTC

V: TRBV6-5
D: TRBD1
size: .
length: 16
J: TRBJ2-5
CDR3: CASSYGGRGPKETQYF
DNA: TGTGCCAGCAGTTACGGTGGCAGGGGGCCCAAAGAGACCCAGTACTTC

V: TRBV20-1
D: .
size: medium-sized
length: 13
J: TRBJ2-3
CDR3: CSAGKGGTDTQYF
DNA: TGCAGTGCTGGCAAAGGGGGCACAGATACGCAGTATTTT

V: TRBV2
D: TRBD1
size: few
length: 14
J: TRBJ1-1
CDR3: CASSPGQGNTEAFF
DNA: TGTGCCAGCAGCCCGGGACAGGGCAACACTGAAGCTTTCTTT

V: TRBV20-1
D: TRBD1
size: medium-sized
length: 14
J: TRBJ1-5
CDR3: CSAGYRGQRQPQHF
DNA: TGCAGTGCTGGTTACAGGGGGCAGAGACAGCCCCAGCATTTT

V: TRBV29-1
D: .
size: few
length: 14
J: TRBJ1-2
CDR3: CSASLDTFNYGYTF
DNA: TGCAGCGCCTCATTGGACACCTTTAACTATGGCTACACCTTC

V: TRBV11-2
D: .
size: large
length: 14
J: TRBJ2-3
CDR3: CASSTRLSGDTQYF
DNA: TGTGCCAGCAGCACAAGACTAAGTGGAGATACGCAGTATTTT

V: TRBV7-2
D: .
size: few
length: 13
J: TRBJ2-7
CDR3: CASSLAWAYEQYF
DNA: TGTGCCAGCAGCTTAGCATGGGCCTACGAGCAGTACTTC

V: TRBV6-1
D: .
size: .
length: 13
J: TRBJ1-6
CDR3: CASSEARYSPLHF
DNA: TGTGCCAGCAGTGAAGCACGCTATTCACCCCTCCACTTT

V: TRBV7-9
D: .
size: .
length: 14
J: TRBJ2-4
CDR3: CASSPLGVDGIQYF
DNA: TGTGCCAGCAGCCCCCTGGGGGTAGACGGCATTCAGTACTTC

V: TRBV20-1
D: TRBD2
size: few
length: 14
J: TRBJ2-5
CDR3: CSARPAGGQETQYF
DNA: TGCAGTGCTAGGCCAGCGGGGGGTCAAGAGACCCAGTACTTC

V: TRBV20-1
D: .
size: medium-sized
length: 12
J: TRBJ1-5
CDR3: CSARDLDQPQHF
DNA: TGCAGTGCTAGAGATTTAGATCAGCCCCAGCATTTT

V: TRBV30
D: .
size: .
length: 10
J: TRBJ1-6
CDR3: CASGRSPLHF
DNA: TGTGCCTCAGGTCGTTCACCCCTCCACTTT

V: TRBV20-1
D: TRBD2
size: .
length: 15
J: TRBJ2-5
CDR3: CIPRREREGRETQYF
DNA: TGCATTCCAAGGAGAGAGCGGGAGGGCCGAGAGACCCAGTACTTC

V: TRBV7-2
D: TRBD2
size: few
length: 14
J: TRBJ2-2
CDR3: CASSLEGRVGELFF
DNA: TGTGCCAGCAGCTTAGAAGGGAGGGTGGGGGAGCTGTTTTTT

V: TRBV7-2
D: TRBD2
size: .
length: 14
J: TRBJ2-2
CDR3: CASKRGANTGELFF
DNA: TGTGCCAGCAAGCGGGGGGCGAACACCGGGGAGCTGTTTTTT

V: TRBV1
D: .
size: few
length: 14
J: TRBJ1-1
CDR3: CTSSQGQLNTEAFF
DNA: TGCACCAGCAGCCAAGGACAGCTTAACACTGAAGCTTTCTTT

V: TRBV5-1
D: .
size: .
length: 15
J: TRBJ2-2
CDR3: CASSLAGAHTGELFF
DNA: TGCGCCAGCAGCTTGGCGGGGGCGCACACTGGGGAGCTGTTTTTT

V: TRBV20-1
D: TRBD1
size: few
length: 11
J: TRBJ1-1
CDR3: CSAFTGAEAFF
DNA: TGCAGTGCTTTTACAGGGGCTGAAGCTTTCTTT

V: TRBV25-1
D: .
size: few
length: 15
J: TRBJ2-5
CDR3: CASRASATYQETQYF
DNA: TGTGCCAGCAGAGCCAGCGCAACGTACCAAGAGACCCAGTACTTC

V: TRBV7-3
D: .
size: few
length: 15
J: TRBJ1-3
CDR3: CASSLTDSSGNTIYF
DNA: TGTGCCAGCAGCTTAACGGACAGCTCTGGAAACACCATATATTTT

V: TRBV30
D: .
size: .
length: 14
J: TRBJ1-2
CDR3: CAWSPYTGTMGYTF
DNA: TGTGCCTGGAGCCCCTACACCGGGACAATGGGCTACACCTTC

V: TRBV9
D: TRBD1
size: .
length: 17
J: TRBJ2-1
CDR3: CASSTRNRGQFYNEQFF
DNA: TGTGCCAGCAGCACAAGAAACAGGGGGCAGTTCTACAATGAGCAGTTCTTC

V: TRBV5-4
D: .
size: .
length: 14
J: TRBJ2-5
CDR3: CASSLRTVQETQYF
DNA: TGTGCCAGCAGCCTACGGACAGTACAAGAGACCCAGTACTTC

V: TRBV1
D: .
size: .
length: 15
J: TRBJ2-3
CDR3: CTSPKAREWTDTQYF
DNA: TGCACCAGTCCAAAGGCTCGGGAATGGACAGATACGCAGTATTTT

V: TRBV10-1
D: .
size: medium-sized
length: 14
J: TRBJ1-2
CDR3: CASSPAPGGYGYTF
DNA: TGCGCCAGCAGTCCAGCCCCAGGCGGCTATGGCTACACCTTC

V: TRBV19
D: TRBD2
size: few
length: 15
J: TRBJ2-3
CDR3: CASSIAGVGGDTQYF
DNA: TGTGCCAGTAGTATTGCGGGAGTCGGGGGAGATACGCAGTATTTT